This T cell receptor beta chain was identified in a study of cytomegalovirus exposure and HLA in healthy donors. Study results and limitations: In vitro confirmation showed a few CMV-associated chains to be CMV antigen specific. Later genetic work tied a missense DCLRE1C variant to beta-chain V and J trimming. In an earlier analysis, productive rearrangement rates for most beta V segments clustered near 87% or 30%.

Comments on this clone: Its antigen is undetermined.

There are 14 residues in the CDR3. Germline V CDR1 and CDR2: WNHNN, SYGVQD (reference sequence). V was pared by 1 base and J by 4 bases, with 1 base of the junction left unmatched. Primers for the PCR totalled 60 Vbeta and 13 Jbeta. The protocol was immunoSEQ multiplex PCR, while the TCRdb copy is restricted to in-frame clones and leaves out a portion. Found here are more than 80,000 clones, over 70% of them singletons; the top ten hold approximately 6%. This sequence originates from a man younger than 35 in good health and CMV-seropositive. The V call is TRBV10-1, the J call TRBJ2-7, with 10 bases fitting TRBD2. The sequenced sample consisted of PBMCs. CDR3 in amino acids: CASSELAGGYEQYF. In nucleotides, the CDR3 is TGCGCCAGCAGTGAGTTAGCGGGAGGATACGAGCAGTACTTC.